This T cell receptor (beta chain) was sequenced in a study of T cell changes during pregnancy in multiple sclerosis. Clones were read by immunoSEQ multiplex PCR, and TCRdb kept only the in-frame ones, dropping some. The table has approximately 79,000 clones, 93% seen once. The V and J ends lost 1 base and 3 bases respectively, with 7 bases between them. Germline assignment: CDR1 SGHTS and CDR2 YDEGEE. The CDR3 covers 13 residues. Here the sequenced sample was peripheral blood, taken in the second trimester of pregnancy. The TCR comes from a female donor in good health, enrolled as a control in a pregnancy study. V gene TRBV5-8 combines with J gene TRBJ1-2; the D is unclear. CDR3 nucleotides: TGTGCCAGCAGCTTGCTCTCGGACTATGGCTACACCTTC. Its translation is CASSLLSDYGYTF.